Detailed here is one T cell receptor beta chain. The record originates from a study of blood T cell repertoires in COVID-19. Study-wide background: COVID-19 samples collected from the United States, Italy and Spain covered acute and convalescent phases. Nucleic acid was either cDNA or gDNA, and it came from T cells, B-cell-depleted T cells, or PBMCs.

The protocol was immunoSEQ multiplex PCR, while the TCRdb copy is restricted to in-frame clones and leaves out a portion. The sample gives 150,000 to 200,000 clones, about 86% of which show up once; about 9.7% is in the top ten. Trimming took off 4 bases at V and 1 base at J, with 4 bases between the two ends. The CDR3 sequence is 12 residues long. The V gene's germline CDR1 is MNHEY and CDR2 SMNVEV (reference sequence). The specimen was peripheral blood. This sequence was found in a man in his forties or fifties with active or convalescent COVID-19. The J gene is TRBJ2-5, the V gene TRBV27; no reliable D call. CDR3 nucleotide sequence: TGTGCCAGCAGTTCCTCCCAAGAGACCCAGTACTTC. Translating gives CASSSSQETQYF.